This TCR beta chain was recorded in a study of blood T cell repertoires in COVID-19. Study overall: Samples of COVID-19 (acute and convalescent) were obtained from the United States, Italy and Spain. Sample material is recorded as cDNA or gDNA derived from T cells, B-cell-depleted T cells, or PBMCs.

As handled by the study authors: It was from reference gene primer amplification that nucleated cell counts were estimated. Data came from immunoSEQ multiplex PCR; TCRdb stores just in-frame clones and leaves some out. V and J calls plus clone size are reproduced from that table; the DNA served to infer D and trimming. This table holds tens of thousands of clones, around 88% found once. CDR3 length: 20 residues. The genes are TRBV12-2 and TRBJ2-1; whether TRBD2, the table's D call, matches the DNA was not checked. TRBV12-2 constitutes a pseudogene. Sequenced sample: peripheral blood. The sequence came from a human donor in a cohort sampled during active COVID-19. The CDR3 nucleotides are TGTGCAAGTCGCTTAGAAGGGCGAGCGGGGGGCCTTATTTCCTACAATGAGCAGTTCTTC. This translates into CASRLEGRAGGLISYNEQFF.